This T cell receptor (beta chain) comes out of a study of tumor-infiltrating lymphocytes in oesophageal squamous cell carcinoma (dated by TCRdb to between 2015 and 2016). With respect to this clonotype: The antigen it binds to is not known. The input lacks base qualities; no much larger clone sits a single base away.

Relative to germline, V is 3 bases shorter and J is 6 bases shorter, with 19 bases between their ends. The CDR3 runs 16 amino acids, cysteine and phenylalanine included. This entry keeps only the CDR3 DNA: 48 bases, framed from base 1. The germline V gene specifies WSHSY as CDR1 and SAAADI as CDR2. Library prep was done by PCR. TCRdb lists the instrument as Illumina HiSeq 2000. TCRdb applied fastp at Q25 and MiXCR to the public reads, then kept only in-frame beta chains. Merged by CDR3 protein, the rows form single entries marked with the most common genes and DNA. Within this sample are under 25,000 distinct CDR3 sequences, with around 40% of them counted one time only. The top ten clones comprise roughly 7% of the sample.

The receptor was isolated from a male donor with esophageal squamous cell carcinoma. Sequencing was carried out using blood. Rearrangement joined TRBV10-2 to TRBJ2-3; the D region possibly corresponds to TRBD1 (6 bases align). The CDR3 region has the sequence CASSERAGESSDTQYF. The nucleotide sequence is given as TGCGCCAGCAGTGAAAGAGCAGGGGAGTCCTCGGATACGCAGTATTTT.